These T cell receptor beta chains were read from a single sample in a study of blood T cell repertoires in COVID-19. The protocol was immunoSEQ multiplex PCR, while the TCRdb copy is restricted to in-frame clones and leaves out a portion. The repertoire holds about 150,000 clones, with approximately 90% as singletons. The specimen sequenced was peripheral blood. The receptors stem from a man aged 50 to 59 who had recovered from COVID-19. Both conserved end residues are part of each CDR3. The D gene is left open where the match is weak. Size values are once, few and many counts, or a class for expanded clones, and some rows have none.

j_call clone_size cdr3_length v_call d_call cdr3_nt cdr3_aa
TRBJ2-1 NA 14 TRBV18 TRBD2 TGTGCCAGCTCACCGGGACTAGAGGGCAATGAGCAGTTCTTC CASSPGLEGNEQFF
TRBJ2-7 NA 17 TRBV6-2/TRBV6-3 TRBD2 TGTGCCAGCAGTCCCGGGACTAGCGGGTGGAGCTCCTACGAGCAGTACTTC CASSPGTSGWSSYEQYF
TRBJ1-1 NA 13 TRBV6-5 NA TGTGCCAGCAGTTACTCGGCTAACACTGAAGCTTTCTTT CASSYSANTEAFF
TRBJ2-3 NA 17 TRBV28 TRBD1 TGTGCCAGCAGTGCTCCCCCGGGACAGGGGAGCACAGATACGCAGTATTTT CASSAPPGQGSTDTQYF
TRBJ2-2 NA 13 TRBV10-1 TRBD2 TGCGCCAGCGGCACTAGCGCTACCGGGGAGCTGTTTTTT CASGTSATGELFF
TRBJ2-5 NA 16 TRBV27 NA TGTGCCAGCAGTTTATTAGGGGGGACAGTCCAAGAGACCCAGTACTTC CASSLLGGTVQETQYF
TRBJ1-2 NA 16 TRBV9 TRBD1 TGTGCCAGCAGCCCCTACCCGGGACAGGGGGCGAATGGCTACACCTTC CASSPYPGQGANGYTF
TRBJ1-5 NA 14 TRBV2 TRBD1 TGTGCCAGCAGAAACAGGGGGCTAGATCAGCCCCAGCATTTT CASRNRGLDQPQHF
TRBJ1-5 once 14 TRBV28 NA TGTGCCAGCAGTATCCTCAGGGGCTATCAGCCCCAGCATTTT CASSILRGYQPQHF
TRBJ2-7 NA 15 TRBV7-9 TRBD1 TGTGCCAGCAGCGCCGACAGGGATCACCTCTACGAGCAGTACTTC CASSADRDHLYEQYF
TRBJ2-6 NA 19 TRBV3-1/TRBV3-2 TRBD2 TGTGCCAGCAGCCGTTCAACCCCGACTAGCGGGATTGGGGCCAACGTCCTGACTTTC CASSRSTPTSGIGANVLTF
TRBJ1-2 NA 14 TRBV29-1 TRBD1 TGCAGCGCCCAGGTGGGGGCAGGGGGCGATGGCTACACCTTC CSAQVGAGGDGYTF
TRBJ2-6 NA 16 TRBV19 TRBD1 TGTGCCAGTAGTCAACAGGGGGTCTCTGGGGCCAACGTCCTGACTTTC CASSQQGVSGANVLTF
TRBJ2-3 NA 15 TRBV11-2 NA TGTGCCAGCAGCTCACAGAAAACGGCCCTAGCTACGCAGTATTTT CASSSQKTALATQYF
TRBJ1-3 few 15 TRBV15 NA TGTGCCACCAGCAGAGATCCAGGGACTGGAAACACCATATATTTT CATSRDPGTGNTIYF
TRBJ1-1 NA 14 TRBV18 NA TGTGCCAGCTCACCAGATCAGGGGAACACTGAAGCTTTCTTT CASSPDQGNTEAFF
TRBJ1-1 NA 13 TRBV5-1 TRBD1 TGCGCCAGCAGCATACAGGGGGACACTGAAGCTTTCTTT CASSIQGDTEAFF
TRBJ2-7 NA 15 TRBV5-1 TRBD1 TGCGCCAGCAGCTGGGACAGGAGTCAGAACTACGAGCAGTACTTC CASSWDRSQNYEQYF
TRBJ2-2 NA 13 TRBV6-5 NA TGTGCCAGCCCCCACACGAACACCGGGGAGCTGTTTTTT CASPHTNTGELFF
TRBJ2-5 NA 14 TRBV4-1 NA TGCGCCAGCAGCCAATCACAGGGGGGGGAGACCCAGTACTTC CASSQSQGGETQYF
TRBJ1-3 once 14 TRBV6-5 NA TGTGCCAGCAGTTACGAGACACGCGGAAACACCATATATTTT CASSYETRGNTIYF
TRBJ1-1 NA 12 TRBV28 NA TGTGCCAGCAGTGCGGGGAAAACTGAAGCTTTCTTT CASSAGKTEAFF
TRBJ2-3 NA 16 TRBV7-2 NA TGTGCCAGCAGCTCCTCCTTTGGAGGGGGGGCAGATACGCAGTATTTT CASSSSFGGGADTQYF
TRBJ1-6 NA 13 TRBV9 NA TGTGCCAGCAGCGTACAGGGAAGGACACCCCTCCACTTT CASSVQGRTPLHF
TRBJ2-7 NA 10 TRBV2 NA TGTGCCAGCCGCTCCTACGAGCAGTACTTC CASRSYEQYF
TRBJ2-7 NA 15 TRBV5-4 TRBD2 TGTGCCAGCACCCTAGCGGGGGCCAGCTCCTACGAGCAGTACTTC CASTLAGASSYEQYF
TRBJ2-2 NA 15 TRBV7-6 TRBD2 TGTGCCAGCAGTCCACCTAGCGGGAGTACCGGGGAGCTGTTTTTT CASSPPSGSTGELFF
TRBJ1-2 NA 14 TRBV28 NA TGTGCCAGCAGTTTATGGGGGGGTAGCTATGGCTACACCTTC CASSLWGGSYGYTF
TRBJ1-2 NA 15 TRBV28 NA TGTGCCAGCACCCTAGGGGGACAAGGCGACTATGGCTACACCTTC CASTLGGQGDYGYTF
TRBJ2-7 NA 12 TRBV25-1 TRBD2 TGTGCCAGCAGCCCGAGCGGGAGCCCGCCGGTATTC CASSPSGSPPVF
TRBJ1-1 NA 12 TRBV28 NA TGTGCCAGCAGCTCGTTCGGCACTGAAGCTTTCTTT CASSSFGTEAFF
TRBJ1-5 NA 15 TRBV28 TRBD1 TGTGCCAGCAGCCCTGGACAGGGAGGCAATCAGCCCCAGCATTTT CASSPGQGGNQPQHF
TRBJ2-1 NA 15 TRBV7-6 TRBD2 TGTGCCAGCAGCACCACTAGCGGGAGTTACAATGAGCAGTTCTTC CASSTTSGSYNEQFF
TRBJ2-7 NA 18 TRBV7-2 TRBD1 TGTGCCAGCAGCCTGGGGAGGGGACAGGGGGCGCGGTCCTACGAGCAGTACTTC CASSLGRGQGARSYEQYF
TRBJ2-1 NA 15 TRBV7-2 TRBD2 TGTGCCAGCGGTCTAGCGGGGGGACCCTACAATGAGCAGTTCTTC CASGLAGGPYNEQFF
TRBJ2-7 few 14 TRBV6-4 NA TGTGCCAGCAGTGAGGGTAGCGGAGCCTACGAGCAGTACTTC CASSEGSGAYEQYF
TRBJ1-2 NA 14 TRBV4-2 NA TGTGCCAGCAGCCAAGATCGGGCGGGGGGAGGCTACACCTTC CASSQDRAGGGYTF
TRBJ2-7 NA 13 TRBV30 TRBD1 TGTGCCTGGGCGAAGACAGGGCTGTACGAGCAGTACTTC CAWAKTGLYEQYF
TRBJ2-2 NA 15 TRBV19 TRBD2 TGTGCCAGTTCGGGACTAGCGGGGGGGCCCGGGGAGCTGTTTTTT CASSGLAGGPGELFF
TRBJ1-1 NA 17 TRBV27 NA TGTGCCAGCAGTGGGCCTTGGGGCGCCCCGTCGGGTACTGAAGCTTTCTTT CASSGPWGAPSGTEAFF
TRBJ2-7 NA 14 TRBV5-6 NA TGTGCCAGCAGCTTGCACGGGAATTCCTACGAGCAGTACTTC CASSLHGNSYEQYF
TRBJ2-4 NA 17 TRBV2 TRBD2 TGTGCCAGCATGGGACTAGCGGGCACGTTAGCCAAAAACATTCAGTACTTC CASMGLAGTLAKNIQYF
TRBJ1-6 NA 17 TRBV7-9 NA TGTGCCAGCAGCCGTAGAGATCCGGGACACCCAAATTCACCCCTCCACTTT CASSRRDPGHPNSPLHF
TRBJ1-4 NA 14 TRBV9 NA TGTGCCAGCAGCGCCCGTTCAGGGGTTGAAAAACTGTTTTTT CASSARSGVEKLFF
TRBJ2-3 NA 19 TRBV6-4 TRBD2 TGTGCCAGCAGTGACTTACCGCCAAGGGGCGGGAGGTTCACAGATACGCAGTATTTT CASSDLPPRGGRFTDTQYF
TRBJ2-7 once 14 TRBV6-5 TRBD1 TGTGCCAGCAGACAGCGACAGGGGGCCTACGAGCAGTACTTC CASRQRQGAYEQYF
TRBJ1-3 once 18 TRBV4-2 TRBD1 TGTGCCAGCAGCCAAATTCTGGGACAGTTAAACTCTGGAAACACCATATATTTT CASSQILGQLNSGNTIYF
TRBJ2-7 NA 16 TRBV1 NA TGCACCAGCAGCCAAGATCATCAGGACAGGGGATACGAGCAGTACTTC CTSSQDHQDRGYEQYF
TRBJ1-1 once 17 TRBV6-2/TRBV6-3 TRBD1 TGTGCCAGCAGCCCGACCCGGACAGGGTCGTTATCCACTGAAGCTTTCTTT CASSPTRTGSLSTEAFF
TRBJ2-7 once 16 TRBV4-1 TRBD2 TGCGCCAGCAGCCAGGGTCCTAGCGGGAGCTCCTACGAGCAGTACTTC CASSQGPSGSSYEQYF
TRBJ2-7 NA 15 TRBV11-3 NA TGTGCCAGCAGCTTAGTCTCCAGGACTAACTACGAGCAGTACTTC CASSLVSRTNYEQYF
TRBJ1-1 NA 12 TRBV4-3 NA TGCGCCAGCAGCCAAGATACAGATGAAGCTTTCTTT CASSQDTDEAFF
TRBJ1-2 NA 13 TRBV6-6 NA TGTGCCAGCAGTCCGGACGGACTCTATGGCTACACCTTC CASSPDGLYGYTF
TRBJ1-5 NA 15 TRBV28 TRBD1 TGTGCCAGCAGTCCGAATGACAGGGGTGGGCAGCCCCAGCATTTT CASSPNDRGGQPQHF
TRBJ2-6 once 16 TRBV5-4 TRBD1 TGTGCCAGCAGCTTACCAGGGGGCGCTGGGGCCAACGTCCTGACTTTC CASSLPGGAGANVLTF
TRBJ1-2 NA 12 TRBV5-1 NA TGCGCCAGCAGCTTGGTTCAGGGGGGCTACACCTTC CASSLVQGGYTF
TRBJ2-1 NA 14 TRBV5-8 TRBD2 TGTGCCAGCAGCTTTAGGACTAGCGGGGCTGAGCAGTTCTTC CASSFRTSGAEQFF
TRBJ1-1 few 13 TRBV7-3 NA TGTGCCAGCAGCTTGGCACAGAACACTGAAGCTTTCTTT CASSLAQNTEAFF
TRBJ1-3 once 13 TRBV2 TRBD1 TGTGCCAGCAGTGCGGGACAGGGAAACACCATATATTTT CASSAGQGNTIYF